This TCR beta chain was sequenced for a study of blood T cells in healthy people across ages. Broader study findings: Unsorted PBMCs prevented conclusive naive versus antigen-experienced comparison. Among T cells, TCR beta diversity per million cells dropped roughly linearly as age rose.

A second PCR, run for roughly 6 to 11 cycles, used a sample-barcoded 5' primer plus a J-beta primer mix. TCRdb reprocessed the 5' RACE reads via MiXCR and lists one record per CDR3 protein. The sample lists 1,500,000 or so distinct CDR3 sequences; around 55% were seen once. Trimming took off 8 bases at V and 5 bases at J, with 9 bases between the two ends. The CDR3 covers 10 residues. Germline V CDR1 and CDR2: SQVTM, ANQGSEA. In regard to this clonotype: Its antigen is as yet unknown.

The chain couples TRBV29-1 to TRBJ2-5; no firm D call. Input material: blood. The sequence came from a man aged 18 to 29 in good health. This chain's CDR3 is CSTMMETQYF. The CDR3 DNA sequence: TGCAGCACCATGATGGAGACCCAGTACTTC.